Below, 32 T cell receptor beta chains from the same sample are listed, as sequenced in a study of glioma-infiltrating T cells. Using RNA template, CDR3s of TCR alpha and beta were amplified with iRepertoire arm-PCR. A single record per CDR3 protein comes from TCRdb applying MiXCR to the multiplex PCR reads. The sample records about 210,000 distinct CDR3 sequences, around 32% being singletons. The sample taken for sequencing was glioma tissue, nonneoplastic brain tissue, or PBMCs (not recorded which). These TCRs come from a human donor with low-grade glioma or glioblastoma, undergoing nonglioma brain surgery, or in good health (not recorded which).

This clonotype was observed a few times. This rearrangement joins TRBV7-9 to TRBJ1-3, with TRBD1 matching over 7 bases. Germline CDR1 reads SEHNR; CDR2 reads FQNEAQ (reference sequence). This CDR3 is 16 amino acids long. The ends lost 4 bases at V and 0 bases at J; junction bases unmatched: 6. The CDR3 DNA sequence: TGTGCCAGCAGCTGGACAGGAGAGAGCTCTGGAAACACCATATATTTT. Translation: CASSWTGESSGNTIYF.

This clonotype was counted at least ten times. The J gene is TRBJ2-1, the V gene TRBV19; TRBD1 is a possible D gene (5 bases). With 6 bases removed from V and 0 bases from J, the gap between germline ends came to 15 bases. The CDR3 has 16 residues. Germline values: CDR1 LNHDA, CDR2 SQIVND (reference sequence). CDR3 protein: CASRSRLQGSYNEQFF. The CDR3, as DNA: TGTGCCAGTAGAAGTCGATTGCAGGGCTCCTACAATGAGCAGTTCTTC.

This clonotype was counted many times. The rearrangement links TRBV15 to TRBJ2-3, with 8 bases aligning to TRBD1. The CDR3 covers 16 residues. Germline lookup yields CDR1 LNHNV and CDR2 YYDKDF (reference sequence). Unmatched junction bases numbered 12, after V lost 1 base and J lost 9 bases. DNA for the CDR3: TGTGCCACCAGCAGAGGTAGGACAGGGATGCAGAGGACGCAGTATTTT. Encoded protein: CATSRGRTGMQRTQYF.

J is TRBJ2-5 and V is TRBV4-1; TRBD2 matches at 10 bases. Trimming took 0 bases from V and 2 from J; bases not matched to a gene: 6. Germline loops: CDR1 MGHRA, CDR2 YSYEKL. The CDR3 spans 17 residues. CDR3 in DNA: TGCGCCAGCAGCCAAGACCCCCCAGCGGGAGGGCAAGAGACCCAGTACTTC. Amino acid sequence: CASSQDPPAGGQETQYF.

The chain links TRBV2 to TRBJ2-7; 7 bases line up with TRBD2. CDR3 length: 16 residues. Looked up from germline, CDR1 is SNHLY and CDR2 is FYNNEI. V dropped 2 bases and J dropped 5; count of bases not matched to a gene: 12. DNA for the CDR3: TGTGCCAGCAGTGAAAGGGCGCGGGCGGGAGCCCACGAGCAGTACTTC. Protein: CASSERARAGAHEQYF.

This clonotype was recorded at least ten times. The CDR3 here is CASSPGQLANYGYTF. CDR3 nucleotide sequence: TGTGCCAGCAGCCCCGGACAGTTAGCTAACTATGGCTACACCTTC. The chain combines TRBV28 with TRBJ1-2; TRBD1 might be the D (6 bases). CDR3 length: 15 amino acids. V was cut by 6 bases and J by 0 bases, with 14 bases left in between. Germline V gene sequence: CDR1 MDHEN, CDR2 SYDVKM.

This clonotype was seen at least ten times. This chain joins TRBV7-2 and TRBJ2-3; 10 bases agree with TRBD2. CDR1 is SGHTA, CDR2 FQGNSA, per germline. The CDR3 loop spans 16 amino acids. The V segment lost 1 base and the J segment 5 bases; nucleotides outside the gene matches: 6. This chain's CDR3 is CASSLVIAGGGDTQYF. DNA for the CDR3: TGTGCCAGCAGCTTAGTGATAGCGGGAGGTGGAGATACGCAGTATTTT.

Worth noting for this clonotype: With a much larger clone just one base away, this may be a read error. This sequence joins TRBV6-4 and TRBJ2-1; the D gene is possibly TRBD1 (6 bases). The CDR3 loop spans 13 amino acids. Germline V gives CDR1 MRHNA, CDR2 SNTAGT. Trimming left V 6 bases short and J 12 bases short, with 18 bases between. CDR3 in amino acids: CASSTGTRLWQFF. The CDR3 nucleotides are TGTGCCAGCAGCACCGGGACACGGTTGTGGCAGTTCTTC.

The J gene is TRBJ2-3, the V gene TRBV12-3 or TRBV12-4; 11 nucleotides line up with TRBD2. The trim removed 6 bases at V and 2 bases at J, leaving 7 bases unmatched. The CDR3 is 16 amino acids. CDR3 loop: CASRGLAAQYTDTQYF. DNA for the CDR3: TGTGCCAGCAGGGGACTAGCGGCACAGTACACAGATACGCAGTATTTT.

The table lists this clonotype with many counts. V and J are TRBV6-6 and TRBJ2-7; perhaps TRBD2 as D (5 bases). The germline CDR1 and CDR2 sequences are MNHNY and SVGAGI (reference sequence). V gave up 0 bases and J gave up 8 bases, with 14 bases separating them. CDR3 length: 14 residues. The CDR3 bases are TGTGCCAGCAGTTACTCGACCCGCCGGGAACAGCAGTACTTC. Translated, it gives CASSYSTRREQQYF.

This clonotype was counted between two and nine times. The V gene is TRBV2, the J gene TRBJ2-1, with 10 bases matching TRBD2. V shed 2 bases, J shed 12 bases, and the junction held 10 bases outside the gene matches. The CDR3 sequence is 15 residues long. Germline CDR1 reads SNHLY; CDR2 reads FYNNEI. CDR3 sequence reads: CASSETSGTTPRQFF. In DNA, the CDR3 is TGTGCCAGCAGTGAAACTAGCGGGACCACCCCCCGGCAGTTCTTC.

The rearrangement uses TRBV4-2 and TRBJ2-5; D is perhaps TRBD1 (7 bases). V lost 0 bases to trimming and J lost 4 bases, with 9 bases between them. Germline CDR1 is LGHNA and CDR2 is YNFKEQ. The CDR3 runs 14 residues. In DNA, the CDR3 is TGTGCCAGCAGCCAAGATCAGGGGGGAGAGACCCAGTACTTC. It codes for CASSQDQGGETQYF.

This clonotype showed up just a few times. This could be a read error, since a much larger clone is one nucleotide away. The rearrangement uses TRBV27 and TRBJ2-1; D call uncertain. Trimming removed 5 bases from V and 6 bases from J, with 14 bases in between. Germline CDR1 reads MNHEY; CDR2 reads SMNVEV (reference sequence). The CDR3 consists of 14 residues. The CDR3, as DNA: TGTGCCAGCAGTCGCGACCCCGGGCCCAATGAGCAGTTCTTC. Translation: CASSRDPGPNEQFF.

The table lists this clonotype with many counts. The rearrangement uses TRBV2 and TRBJ1-5, with 8 positions matching TRBD1. Germline CDR1 reads SNHLY; CDR2 reads FYNNEI. With 4 bases clipped from V and 4 bases from J, the junction kept 0 bases outside the gene matches. This CDR3 comprises 13 residues. CDR3 nucleotides: TGTGCCAGCAGTGGGACAGGGAATCAGCCCCAGCATTTT. It encodes CASSGTGNQPQHF.

This clonotype was detected only once. This may arise from a read error, as a much more abundant clone is one base away. The chain carries TRBV6-1 and TRBJ2-7; D is undetermined. Trimming took 6 bases from V and 4 from J, leaving 16 bases between them. The CDR3 is made up of 14 amino acids. CDR1 and CDR2 (germline): MNHNS, SASEGT. The CDR3 coding sequence is TGTGCCAGCAGCCGAAGGCAGTGGACGTACGAGCAGTACTTC. It specifies CASSRRQWTYEQYF.

There are a few counts of this clonotype. The genes are TRBV5-1 and TRBJ2-1; 8 bases line up with TRBD2. There are 22 residues in the CDR3. Germline-derived CDR1 and CDR2 are SGHRS and YFSETQ. Trimming at V came to 7 bases and at J to 0 bases, leaving 27 bases not matched to a gene. Here the CDR3 reads CASLTRLIRTSYRKPSYNEQFF. The CDR3 DNA reads TGCGCCAGCCTAACCCGCCTGATTAGGACTAGCTACCGAAAGCCCTCCTACAATGAGCAGTTCTTC.

This clonotype has only one observation. The V and J genes are TRBV27 and TRBJ2-1; 9 bases line up with TRBD1. The CDR3 runs to 16 residues. Germline CDR1 and CDR2: MNHEY and SMNVEV (reference sequence). After removal of 6 bases from V and 7 bases from J, the junction contained 13 bases not matched to a gene. The CDR3 is CASSQNRGRGVNEQFF. Here the CDR3 DNA reads TGTGCCAGCAGCCAAAACAGGGGGCGCGGGGTAAATGAGCAGTTCTTC.

This clonotype has a count of ten or more. The V gene is TRBV20-1, the J gene TRBJ2-7; 8 bases are a match to TRBD1. This CDR3 has 15 residues. Per germline, CDR1 DFQATT and CDR2 SNEGSKA (reference sequence). V was pared by 4 bases and J by 2 bases, with 10 bases of the junction left unmatched. The CDR3 nucleotides read TGCAGTGCTACTACCCGACAGGGGCCGACCTACGAGCAGTACTTC. Its translation is CSATTRQGPTYEQYF.

This clonotype was seen a handful of times. The rearrangement uses TRBV12-3 or TRBV12-4 and TRBJ2-7; weak D call: TRBD1 (5 bases). The CDR3 sequence is 17 residues long. V lost 5 bases, J lost 3 bases, and 23 bases lay in between. The CDR3 reads CASSPHYRYRIFYEQYF. CDR3 bases: TGTGCCAGCAGTCCCCATTACAGGTATAGGATCTTCTACGAGCAGTACTTC.

This clonotype was counted a few times. The V gene is TRBV30, the J gene TRBJ1-5; 10 positions agree with TRBD1. Trimming cost V 6 bases and J 5 bases; bases outside gene matches: 7. The CDR3 runs to 14 residues. The germline V gene has CDR1 GTSNPN and CDR2 SVGIG (reference sequence). The chain's CDR3 is CACLETGGHQPQHF. The CDR3 DNA reads TGTGCCTGTCTGGAGACAGGGGGCCATCAGCCCCAGCATTTT.

This clonotype was seen many times. The genes are TRBV10-3 and TRBJ1-2, with TRBD1 matching 12 bases. V gave up 2 bases and J gave up 4 bases; unmatched junction bases: 5. There are 16 residues in the CDR3. CDR1 ENHRY and CDR2 SYGVKD come from the germline V gene. CDR3 amino acids: CAISEPGQGAGYGYTF. CDR3 nucleotides: TGTGCCATCAGTGAGCCGGGACAGGGGGCGGGCTATGGCTACACCTTC.

The gene calls are TRBV11-2 and TRBJ1-2; perhaps TRBD1 as D (5 bases). The CDR3 has 13 residues. CDR1 is SGHAT and CDR2 is FQNNGV in the germline V gene. With 1 base removed from V and 8 bases from J, the gap between germline ends came to 11 bases. CDR3 DNA sequence: TGTGCCAGCAGCTTAGTCCAGGGTAGGGGCTACACCTTC. It yields the protein CASSLVQGRGYTF.

This clonotype was recorded at least ten times. V is TRBV7-9 and J is TRBJ1-2; 7 bases line up with TRBD1. Germline CDR1 is SEHNR and CDR2 is FQNEAQ (reference sequence). The CDR3 covers 17 residues. V lost 3 bases to trimming and J lost 2 bases; unmatched junction nucleotides: 12. The CDR3 sequence: CASSLGTSTGYNYGYTF. The DNA for the CDR3 is TGTGCCAGCAGCTTGGGAACCTCGACAGGGTACAACTATGGCTACACCTTC.

On this clonotype itself: A junction boundary mismatches the germline segment, possibly from a read error. V is TRBV6-1 and J is TRBJ2-3; D remains unclear. This CDR3 spans 14 amino acids. Germline-derived CDR1 and CDR2 are MNHNS and SASEGT. CDR3 sequence: CASSQWPSTDTEYF. CDR3 DNA sequence: TGTGCCAGCAGTCAATGGCCTTCCACAGATACGGAGTATTTT.

The chain couples TRBV20-1 to TRBJ2-5; D is uncertain. Trimming shortened V by 0 bases and J by 4 bases, and 12 bases separated the two germline ends. The CDR3 runs 14 residues. Germline V lookup: CDR1 DFQATT, CDR2 SNEGSKA (reference sequence). For the CDR3, the DNA is TGCAGTGCTAGAGATATCGTCACCACAGAGACCCAGTACTTC. It translates to CSARDIVTTETQYF.

As to this clonotype: This could be a read error, since a much larger clone is one nucleotide away. The CDR3 carries no conserved terminal phenylalanine or tryptophan, so it likely arises from a read error. This chain uses TRBV7-3 with TRBJ1-1; TRBD1 agrees at 10 bases. Germline CDR1 is SGHTA and CDR2 is FQGTGA. This CDR3 is built from 14 residues. With 4 bases clipped from V and 4 bases from J, the junction kept 3 bases outside the gene matches. CDR3 nucleotides: TGTGCCAGCAGCTCGACAGGGGGCCGCACTGAAGCTTTCTCT. This encodes CASSSTGGRTEAFS.

This sequence joins TRBV4-1 and TRBJ2-3; D tentatively fits TRBD1 or TRBD2 (5 bases each). There are 13 residues in the CDR3. The V gene lost 4 bases and the J gene lost 6 bases, with 11 bases spanning the gap. CDR1 and CDR2 from the germline V gene are MGHRA and YSYEKL. CDR3 loop: CASSLIEGDTQYF. Here the CDR3 DNA reads TGCGCCAGCAGCCTCATAGAGGGGGATACGCAGTATTTT.

This chain links TRBV7-2 with TRBJ2-3, with 9 bases identical to TRBD2. CDR3 length equals 16 residues. The V gene's germline CDR1 is SGHTA and CDR2 FQGNSA. V trimming: 0 bases; J trimming: 3 bases; junction bases outside the gene matches: 4. In DNA, the CDR3 is TGTGCCAGCAGCTTAGCGGTAGCGGGAGCTACAGATACGCAGTATTTT. Amino acids: CASSLAVAGATDTQYF.

This clonotype was detected ten times or more. The chain joins TRBV20-1 to TRBJ2-3; 10 positions agree with TRBD2. CDR3 length: 14 amino acids. V was clipped by 1 base and J by 4 bases; unmatched bases: 2. CDR1 and CDR2 (germline): DFQATT, SNEGSKA (reference sequence). CDR3 in amino acids: CSARVLAGADTQYF. Written as DNA, the CDR3 is TGCAGTGCTAGAGTGCTAGCGGGAGCAGATACGCAGTATTTT.

J is TRBJ2-7 and V is TRBV4-1; 7 bases line up with TRBD2. J gave up 11 bases and V 7 bases, and 14 bases lay outside the gene matches. Germline V gives CDR1 MGHRA, CDR2 YSYEKL. The CDR3 spans 13 residues. CDR3 DNA sequence: TGCGCCAGCATGGACGGGAGCGGGGAGGAGAAGTACTTC. Translating it yields CASMDGSGEEKYF.

The sample holds many counts of this clonotype. CDR3 protein: CSVPMNTEAFF. CDR3 nucleotides: TGCAGTGTCCCTATGAACACTGAAGCTTTCTTT. The rearrangement joins TRBV20-1 to TRBJ1-1, with D uncertain. The CDR3 runs to 11 residues. Deletions cut 7 bases from V and 0 bases from J, with 6 bases between. Germline V gene lookup returns CDR1 DFQATT and CDR2 SNEGSKA (reference sequence).

This clonotype was found a few times. This chain connects TRBV19 to TRBJ2-7; possible D gene TRBD1, 5 bases. Trimming took 5 bases from V and 4 from J, leaving 12 bases between them. CDR3 size: 13 residues. Germline CDR1 and CDR2: LNHDA and SQIVND (reference sequence). The CDR3 sequence: CASSPQGRYEQYF. In nucleotides, the CDR3 is TGTGCCAGTAGTCCCCAGGGAAGGTACGAGCAGTACTTC. Filled out from reference TRBV19 and TRBJ2-7, the complete variable domain reads DGGITQSPKYLFRKEGQNVTLSCEQNLNHDAMYWYRQDPGQGLRLIYYSQIVNDFQKGDIAEGYSVSREKKESFPLTVTSAQKNPTAFYLCASSPQGRYEQYFGPGTRLTVT.